These 30 T cell receptor beta chains came from one sample sequenced in a study of response to subunit inactivated influenza vaccine. Using its own MiXCR run on the RT-PCR reads, TCRdb lists one record per CDR3 protein. The profile shows some 300,000 distinct CDR3 sequences, around 22% of them singletons. The specimen was PBMCs from blood, collected less than 22 months after vaccination. The receptor source for this set is a man aged 50-75 years who received an inactivated influenza vaccine.

In its sample, this clonotype was seen a few times. The chain carries TRBV20-1 and TRBJ1-6; D is perhaps TRBD1 (5 bases). CDR3 size: 13 residues. V shed 3 bases and J shed 8 bases, with 11 bases lying between them. Germline V CDR1 and CDR2: DFQATT, SNEGSKA (reference sequence). The CDR3 reads CSASPDRHSPLHF. DNA for the CDR3: TGCAGTGCTAGTCCAGACAGACATTCACCCCTCCACTTT.

This clonotype has only a few counts. This chain connects TRBV7-8 to TRBJ2-7; 7 bases are a match to TRBD1. Trimming at V came to 5 bases and at J to 2 bases, leaving 6 bases not matched to a gene. CDR1 and CDR2 from the germline V gene are SGHVS and FQNEAQ. The CDR3 covers 14 residues. CDR3 nucleotide sequence: TGTGCCAGCAGCCCCGGACAGGAAACCTACGAGCAGTACTTC. This sequence encodes CASSPGQETYEQYF.

In its sample, this clonotype was seen once. The chain uses TRBV27 and TRBJ2-7, with D possibly TRBD2 on 7 matching bases. CDR1 and CDR2 (germline): MNHEY, SMNVEV (reference sequence). V shed 5 bases and J shed 2 bases, with 16 bases lying between them. This CDR3 has 15 amino acids. CDR3 sequence reads: CASSTSGTTPYEQYF. The DNA of the CDR3 is TGTGCCAGCAGTACAAGCGGGACAACGCCCTACGAGCAGTACTTC.

This clonotype has only one observation. V is TRBV25-1 and J is TRBJ2-3; D ambiguous. Germline loops: CDR1 MGHDK, CDR2 SYGVNS. Trimming left V 5 bases short and J 4 bases short, with 10 bases between. This CDR3 is 13 amino acids long. CDR3 in amino acids: CASSRHGPDTQYF. The DNA of the CDR3 is TGTGCCAGCAGTCGACACGGCCCAGATACGCAGTATTTT. The full variable domain, in which reference TRBV25-1 and TRBJ2-3 provide the parts outside the CDR3, is EADIYQTPRYLVIGTGKKITLECSQTMGHDKMYWYQQDPGMELHLIHYSYGVNSTEKGDLSSESTVSRIRTEHFPLTLESARPSHTSQYLCASSRHGPDTQYFGPGTRLTVL.

This clonotype was counted a few times. The rearrangement links TRBV9 to TRBJ2-3, with TRBD2 matching over 11 bases. CDR3 length: 18 residues. The junction had 9 bases not matched to a gene; V was cut back by 1 base and J by 2 bases. CDR1 is SGDLS, CDR2 YYNGEE, per germline. CDR3 sequence reads: CASSVSPGTSGPTDTQYF. The CDR3 coding sequence is TGTGCCAGCAGCGTATCGCCGGGGACTAGCGGACCCACAGATACGCAGTATTTT.

This clonotype was counted only a few times. The genes are TRBV6-2 or TRBV6-3 and TRBJ2-7, with a weak D call TRBD2 (6 bases). CDR3 length equals 15 residues. With 6 bases removed from V and 2 bases from J, the gap between germline ends came to 17 bases. Germline V lookup: CDR1 MNHEY, CDR2 SVGEGT. As DNA, the CDR3 is TGTGCCAGCAGCATGCTTAGGGGACTTACCTACGAGCAGTACTTC. Residues: CASSMLRGLTYEQYF.

The chain recombines TRBV3-1 with TRBJ2-7; D is unresolved. The length of the CDR3 is 12 residues. Germline V gene lookup returns CDR1 LGHDT and CDR2 YNNKEL (reference sequence). V was trimmed by 2 bases and J by 0 bases, leaving 2 bases between them. The CDR3 spells CASSQTSYEQYF. The CDR3 DNA is TGTGCCAGCAGCCAAACCTCCTACGAGCAGTACTTC.

The rearrangement links TRBV12-3 or TRBV12-4 to TRBJ1-1, with D unclear. V was shortened by 7 bases and J by 0 bases, with 15 bases between the two germline ends. The CDR3 length is 15 residues. CDR3: CASNPSRFMNTEAFF. CDR3 nucleotide sequence: TGTGCCAGCAACCCCAGCAGGTTCATGAACACTGAAGCTTTCTTT.

V gene TRBV2 combines with J gene TRBJ2-5; unclear D gene. Per germline, CDR1 SNHLY and CDR2 FYNNEI. Trimming took 6 bases from V and 5 from J, leaving 10 bases between them. CDR3 length equals 12 residues. The CDR3, as DNA: TGTGCCAGCAGCCAACAACTCGAGACCCAGTACTTC. Its translation: CASSQQLETQYF.

On this clonotype: A junction end diverges from the germline sequence, so it may reflect a read error. This chain uses TRBV6-6 with TRBJ1-2, with a weak D call TRBD1 (5 bases). Germline V lookup: CDR1 MNHNY, CDR2 SVGAGI (reference sequence). The CDR3 is 12 residues long. The CDR3 DNA sequence: TGTGCCAGCAGTCCGTCTGACAGCCCCCCGACTTTC. Residues: CASSPSDSPPTF.

V usage is TRBV7-9 and J usage is TRBJ2-5, with D unresolved. This CDR3 region has 15 residues. Trimming removed 5 bases from V and 1 base from J, with 14 bases in between. Germline CDR1 is SEHNR and CDR2 is FQNEAQ (reference sequence). The CDR3 sequence is CASSASRTIQETQYF. The CDR3 nucleotides read TGTGCCAGCAGCGCCTCGAGGACCATCCAAGAGACCCAGTACTTC.

This chain connects TRBV7-8 to TRBJ1-1, with 7 bases aligning to TRBD1. Germline V gene data show CDR1 as SGHVS and CDR2 as FQNEAQ. This CDR3 region has 15 residues. V lost 5 bases to trimming and J lost 5 bases; unmatched junction nucleotides: 11. The CDR3 sequence: CASSPRGGWGTEAFF. CDR3 sequence (DNA): TGTGCCAGCAGCCCCAGGGGGGGTTGGGGGACTGAAGCTTTCTTT.

Of note for this clonotype: An end of the junction differs from the germline gene, which may be a read error. This chain uses TRBV4-3 with TRBJ2-2, with 13 bases lining up with TRBD2. The germline V gene encodes CDR1 LGHNA and CDR2 YSLEER. This CDR3 has 16 residues. The CDR3 loop is CASSQELAGGASIEIF. The CDR3 DNA sequence: TGCGCCAGCAGCCAAGAACTAGCGGGGGGGGCCTCGATAGAGATTTTT.

The chain has TRBV9 and TRBJ2-3; 10 bases line up with TRBD2. Germline-derived CDR1 and CDR2 are SGDLS and YYNGEE. CDR3 length: 17 residues. The ends lost 0 bases at V and 0 bases at J; junction bases unmatched: 4. The CDR3 nucleotides are TGTGCCAGCAGCGTAGAGAGACTAGCGGGTAGCACAGATACGCAGTATTTT. This encodes CASSVERLAGSTDTQYF.

In its sample, this clonotype was seen a few times. V gene TRBV4-1 combines with J gene TRBJ1-2; 7 bases are shared with TRBD1. V was pared by 1 base and J by 4 bases, with 3 bases of the junction left unmatched. Germline CDR1 and CDR2: MGHRA and YSYEKL. This CDR3 contains 14 residues. CDR3: CASSQGQGVYGYTF. Here the CDR3 DNA reads TGCGCCAGCAGCCAAGGACAGGGCGTCTATGGCTACACCTTC.

This chain connects TRBV20-1 to TRBJ1-4, with a tentative D call TRBD1 (5 bases). V was cut by 3 bases and J by 3 bases, with 11 bases left in between. This CDR3 has 14 residues. The V gene's germline CDR1 is DFQATT and CDR2 SNEGSKA (reference sequence). The CDR3 nucleotides are TGCAGTGCTAGGGGGACTGGGGCTAATGAAAAACTGTTTTTT. It codes for CSARGTGANEKLFF.

This clonotype was picked up many times. The V and J genes are TRBV21-1 and TRBJ1-4. TRBV21-1 is described as a pseudogene. This CDR3 spans 16 amino acids. The CDR3 loop is CASSKKPIGNNEKLFF. DNA of the CDR3: TGTGCCAGCAGCAAAAAGCCGATAGGAAATAATGAAAAACTGTTTTTT.

This clonotype was picked up a small number of times. A read error may produce the germline difference seen at one junction end. The chain recombines TRBV3-1 with TRBJ2-7; D perhaps matches TRBD1 (6 bases). Looked up from germline, CDR1 is LGHDT and CDR2 is YNNKEL (reference sequence). The CDR3 spans 11 residues. The CDR3 reads CASSQDTGLNF. CDR3 nucleotide sequence: TGTGCCAGCAGTCAAGATACAGGGTTGAACTTC.

This clonotype appeared a few times. This chain joins TRBV7-2 and TRBJ1-6; TRBD1 agrees at 8 bases. V gave up 5 bases and J gave up 7 bases; unmatched junction bases: 7. The CDR3 has 15 residues. CDR1 is SGHTA and CDR2 is FQGNSA in the germline V gene. The CDR3 DNA sequence: TGTGCCAGCAGCACCTCAGGGGGCGGAAATTCACCCCTCCACTTT. This codes for CASSTSGGGNSPLHF. The full variable domain, completed using reference TRBV7-2 and TRBJ1-6, is GAGVSQSPSNKVTEKGKDVELRCDPISGHTALYWYRQSLGQGLEFLIYFQGNSAPDKSGLPSDRFSAERTGGSVSTLTIQRTQQEDSAVYLCASSTSGGGNSPLHFGNGTRLTVT.

This clonotype was detected many times. This chain connects TRBV20-1 to TRBJ2-7; D assignment may be TRBD1 or TRBD2 (6 bases each). V was cut by 5 bases and J by 2 bases, with 16 bases left in between. The germline gives CDR1 DFQATT, CDR2 SNEGSKA (reference sequence). The CDR3 loop spans 14 amino acids. The CDR3 spells CSAPRRGQTYEQYF. CDR3 bases: TGCAGTGCTCCGCGACGGGGGCAAACCTACGAGCAGTACTTC.

The chain has TRBV18 and TRBJ2-1, with 8 bases lining up with TRBD2. V shed 1 base and J 8 bases; nucleotides not matched to a gene: 7. CDR3 size: 15 residues. CDR1 KGHSH and CDR2 LQKENI come from the germline V gene. In DNA, the CDR3 is TGTGCCAGCTCACCACAGGCGGGGGGTCGGGATGAGCAGTTCTTC. The encoded protein is CASSPQAGGRDEQFF. Drawing the rest from reference TRBV18 and TRBJ2-1, the complete variable domain is NAGVMQNPRHLVRRRGQEARLRCSPMKGHSHVYWYRQLPEEGLKFMVYLQKENIIDESGMPKERFSAEFPKEGPSILRIQQVVRGDSAAYFCASSPQAGGRDEQFFGPGTRLTVL.

This chain links TRBV20-1 with TRBJ2-7, with D possibly called TRBD1 or TRBD2 (5 bases each). V was cut by 2 bases and J by 5 bases, with 13 bases left in between. CDR1 DFQATT and CDR2 SNEGSKA come from the germline V gene (reference sequence). This CDR3 region has 13 residues. The CDR3 DNA reads TGCAGTGCTAGACTGGGACGGGCCCACGAGCAGTACTTC. This sequence encodes CSARLGRAHEQYF.

In its sample, this clonotype was seen a few times. The chain has TRBV15 and TRBJ2-3; 9 bases align to TRBD1. Per germline, CDR1 LNHNV and CDR2 YYDKDF (reference sequence). CDR3 length: 14 amino acids. V lost 6 bases and J lost 4; bases outside the gene matches: 5. The CDR3 sequence is CATSARTGADTQYF. Here the CDR3 DNA reads TGTGCCACCAGTGCGCGGACAGGGGCAGATACGCAGTATTTT. The full variable domain, its missing parts supplied by reference TRBV15 and TRBJ2-3, is DAMVIQNPRYQVTQFGKPVTLSCSQTLNHNVMYWYQQKSSQAPKLLFHYYDKDFNNEADTPDNFQSRRPNTSFCFLDIRSPGLGDTAMYLCATSARTGADTQYFGPGTRLTVL.

The V and J genes are TRBV24-1 and TRBJ2-1; D is possibly TRBD1 (6 bases). Germline CDR1 is KGHDR and CDR2 is SFDVKD. V gave up 5 bases and J gave up 7 bases, with 8 bases separating them. This CDR3 comprises 12 residues. DNA for the CDR3: TGTGCCACCAGTGGAAGGGGGAATGAGCAGTTCTTC. Protein: CATSGRGNEQFF.

The table lists this clonotype with many counts. The chain recombines TRBV20-1 with TRBJ1-2; no firm D call. Germline-derived CDR1 and CDR2 are DFQATT and SNEGSKA (reference sequence). V lost 4 bases, J lost 5 bases, and 11 bases lay in between. The CDR3 has 12 residues. The CDR3 sequence is CSAKGLEYGYTF. For the CDR3, the DNA is TGCAGTGCTAAAGGTTTGGAATATGGCTACACCTTC.

J is TRBJ2-1 and V is TRBV20-1; D gene unclear. Germline CDR1 is DFQATT and CDR2 is SNEGSKA (reference sequence). This CDR3 spans 16 amino acids. V was cut by 0 bases and J by 5 bases, with 17 bases left in between. The CDR3 region has the DNA TGCAGTGCTAGAGATCTGGAGAGAAAACGCCACAATGAGCAGTTCTTC. This encodes CSARDLERKRHNEQFF.

The chain uses TRBV12-3 or TRBV12-4 and TRBJ2-2; D may be TRBD2 (6 bases). The CDR3 totals 17 residues. V lost 2 bases to trimming and J lost 0 bases, with 13 bases between them. The CDR3 is CASSLSAGRPNTGELFF. The DNA for the CDR3 is TGTGCCAGCAGTTTATCGGCAGGGAGGCCGAACACCGGGGAGCTGTTTTTT.

This clonotype was observed a few times. The gene calls are TRBV6-6 and TRBJ2-7, with 7 bases matching TRBD1. The CDR3 has 13 residues. Looked up from germline, CDR1 is MNHNY and CDR2 is SVGAGI (reference sequence). Trimming removed 8 bases from V and 1 base from J; junction bases left unmatched: 5. CDR3 sequence: CASQHRGSYEQYF. In DNA form, the CDR3 reads TGTGCCAGCCAACACAGGGGTTCCTACGAGCAGTACTTC.

This clonotype was seen more than once but under ten times. This chain connects TRBV9 to TRBJ1-4; 7 bases fit TRBD1. Germline V CDR1 and CDR2: SGDLS, YYNGEE. The CDR3 is 14 residues long. V shed 3 bases and J 6 bases; nucleotides not matched to a gene: 5. DNA for the CDR3: TGTGCCAGCAGCGCCACCACAGGGGATGAAAAACTGTTTTTT. It is translated as CASSATTGDEKLFF. Supplemented by reference TRBV9 and TRBJ1-4, the full variable domain reads DSGVTQTPKHLITATGQRVTLRCSPRSGDLSVYWYQQSLDQGLQFLIQYYNGEERAKGNILERFSAQQFPDLHSELNLSSLELGDSALYFCASSATTGDEKLFFGSGTQLSVL.

The sample holds a few counts of this clonotype. A read error is likely, as this CDR3 ends without the conserved phenylalanine or tryptophan. The DNA is left out, because the CDR3 cannot be placed on it with certainty; the CDR3 is given as TCRdb lists it. This chain links TRBV2 with TRBJ2-1; TRBD1, the table's D call, was not compared with the DNA. Germline values: CDR1 SNHLY, CDR2 FYNNEI. The CDR3 is 16 residues long, counting both termini. Here the CDR3 reads CASSGDPQTGNNEQFL.